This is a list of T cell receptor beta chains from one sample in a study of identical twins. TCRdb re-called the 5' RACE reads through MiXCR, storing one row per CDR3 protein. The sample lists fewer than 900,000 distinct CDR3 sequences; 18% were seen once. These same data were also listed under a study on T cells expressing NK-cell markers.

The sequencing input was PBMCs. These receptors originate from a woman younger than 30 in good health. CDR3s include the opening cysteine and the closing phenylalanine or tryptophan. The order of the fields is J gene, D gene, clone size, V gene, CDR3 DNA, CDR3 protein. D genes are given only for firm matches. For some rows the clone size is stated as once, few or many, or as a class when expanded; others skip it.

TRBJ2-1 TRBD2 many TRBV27 TGTGCCAGCAGTTCCTCCTTAGCGGGAGTTGGCGATGAGCAGTTCTTC CASSSSLAGVGDEQFF
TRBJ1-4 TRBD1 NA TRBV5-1 TGCGCCAGCAGCTCCGGGACAGAACTGTTTTTT CASSSGTELFF
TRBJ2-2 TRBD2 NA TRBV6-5 TGTGCCAGCAAGTTAGCTGGGAGGGGCAGGGCCGGGGAGCTGTTTTTT CASKLAGRGRAGELFF
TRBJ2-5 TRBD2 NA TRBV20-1 TGCAGTGCTAGCGGCGGGGGGTCAGAGACCCAGTACTTC CSASGGGSETQYF
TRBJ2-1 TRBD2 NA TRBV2 TGTGCCAGCAGCCCTAACGAACTAGCGGCTTCCTACAATGAGCAGTTCTTC CASSPNELAASYNEQFF
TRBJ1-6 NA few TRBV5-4 TGTGCCAGCAGCTTACCCGGGACTTTCGGTTCACCCCTCCACTTT CASSLPGTFGSPLHF
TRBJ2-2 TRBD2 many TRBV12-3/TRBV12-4 TGTGCCAGCAGTTACAGACTAGCGGGAACGAGGTTGGAGCTGTTTTTT CASSYRLAGTRLELFF
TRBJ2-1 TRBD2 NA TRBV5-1 TGCGCCAGCAGCAGCGGACTAGCGGGACGCCCTAATGAGCAGTTCTTC CASSSGLAGRPNEQFF
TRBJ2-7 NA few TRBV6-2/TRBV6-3 TGTGCCAGCAGTTACCCTTTTCGGTCCGACGAGCAGTACTTC CASSYPFRSDEQYF
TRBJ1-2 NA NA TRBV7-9 TGTGCCAGCAGCTTGGGACGGGGGAAAGGGCCTTGGGGCTACACCTTC CASSLGRGKGPWGYTF
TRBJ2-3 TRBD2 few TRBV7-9 TGTGCCAGCAGGGGTAAAAGCGGGGCAACAGATACGCAGTATTTT CASRGKSGATDTQYF
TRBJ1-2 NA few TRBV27 TGTGCCAGCAGCGTGACAGGACCATCCTCGAACTATGGCTACACCTTC CASSVTGPSSNYGYTF
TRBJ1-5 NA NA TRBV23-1 TGCGCCAGCAGTCGGAGGCCCAATCAGCCCCAGCATTTT CASSRRPNQPQHF
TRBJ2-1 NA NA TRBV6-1 TGTGCCAGCAGTAGCGAACCGGGTAAAGACAATGAGCAGTTCTTC CASSSEPGKDNEQFF
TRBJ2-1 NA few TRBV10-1 TGCGCCAGCAGTGAATCCACAGGGACCAATGAGCAGTTCTTC CASSESTGTNEQFF
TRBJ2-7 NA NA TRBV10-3 TGTGCCATCAGTGGCGTGGGACCCTACGAGCAGTACTTC CAISGVGPYEQYF
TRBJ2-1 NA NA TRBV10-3 TGTGCCATCAGTGTATTTAGCGGATACTCCTACAATGAGCAGTTCTTC CAISVFSGYSYNEQFF
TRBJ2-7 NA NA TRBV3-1 TGTGCCAGCAGCCATATGGGGGAGCAGTACTTC CASSHMGEQYF
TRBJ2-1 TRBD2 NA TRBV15 TGTGCCACCAGCAGAGGGGCTAGCGGGGGTAATGAGCAGTTCTTC CATSRGASGGNEQFF
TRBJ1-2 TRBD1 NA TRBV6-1 TGTGCCAGCAGCGCCCCGGGACAGTATGGCTACACCTTC CASSAPGQYGYTF
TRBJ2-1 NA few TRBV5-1 TGCGCCAGCAGCAATAAGGGACTGGGACGAGGAGAGCAGTTCTTC CASSNKGLGRGEQFF
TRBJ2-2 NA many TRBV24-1 TGTGCCTCCGAGGGGTCCTCGGGCACCGGGGAGCTGTTTTTT CASEGSSGTGELFF
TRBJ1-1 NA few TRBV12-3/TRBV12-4 TGTGCCAGCCCTCCCCCAGGGGCCACTGAAGCTTTCTTT CASPPPGATEAFF
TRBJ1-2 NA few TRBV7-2 TGTGCCAGCAGCCCAATTGGGGACTATGGCTACACCTTC CASSPIGDYGYTF
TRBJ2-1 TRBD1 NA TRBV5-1 TGCGCCAGCAGCTTGGCTGGGACAGGGGGCCTTAAGGATGAGCAGTTCTTC CASSLAGTGGLKDEQFF
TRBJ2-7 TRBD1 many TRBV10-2 TGCGCCATCGGGACAGGGATCCACGAGCAGTACTTC CAIGTGIHEQYF
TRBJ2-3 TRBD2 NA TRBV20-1 TGCAGTGCTAGGGGGACTAGCGGGAGGACAGATACGCAGTATTTT CSARGTSGRTDTQYF
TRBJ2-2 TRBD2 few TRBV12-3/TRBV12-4 TGTGCCAGCAGTTTCAGCGGGGGGTCCGGGGAGCTGTTTTTT CASSFSGGSGELFF
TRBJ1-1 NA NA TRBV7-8 TGTGCCAGCAGCGTGGGAGGAGACACTGAAGCTTTCTTT CASSVGGDTEAFF
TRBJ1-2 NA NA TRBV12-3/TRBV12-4 TGTGCCAGCAGTTTTGAACAGCACTATGGCTACACCTTC CASSFEQHYGYTF
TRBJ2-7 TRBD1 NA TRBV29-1 TGCAGCGTTGAAGTGGGACAGGGTACCTACGAGCAGTACTTC CSVEVGQGTYEQYF